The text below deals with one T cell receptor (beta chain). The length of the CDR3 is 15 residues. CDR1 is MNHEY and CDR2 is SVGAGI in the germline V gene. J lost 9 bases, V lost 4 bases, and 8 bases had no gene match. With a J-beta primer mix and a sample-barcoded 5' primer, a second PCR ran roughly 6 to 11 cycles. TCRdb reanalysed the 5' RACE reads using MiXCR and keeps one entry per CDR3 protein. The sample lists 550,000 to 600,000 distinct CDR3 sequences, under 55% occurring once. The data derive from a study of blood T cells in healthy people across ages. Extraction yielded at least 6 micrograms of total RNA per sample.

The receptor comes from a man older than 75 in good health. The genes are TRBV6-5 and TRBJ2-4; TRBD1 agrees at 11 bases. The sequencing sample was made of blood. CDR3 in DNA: TGTGCCAGCAGTTCCGCAAGGACAGGGGGCGGCATTCAGTACTTC. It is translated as CASSSARTGGGIQYF.